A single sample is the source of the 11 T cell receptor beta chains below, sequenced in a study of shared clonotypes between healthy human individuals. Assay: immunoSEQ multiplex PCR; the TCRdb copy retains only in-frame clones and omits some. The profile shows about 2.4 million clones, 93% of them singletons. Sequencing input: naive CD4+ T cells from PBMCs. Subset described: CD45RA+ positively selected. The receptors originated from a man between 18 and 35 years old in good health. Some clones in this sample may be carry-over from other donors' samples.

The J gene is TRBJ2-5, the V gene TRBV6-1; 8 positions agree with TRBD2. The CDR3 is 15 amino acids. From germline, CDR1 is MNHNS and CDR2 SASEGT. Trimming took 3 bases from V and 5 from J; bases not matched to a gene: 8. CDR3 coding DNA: TGTGCCAGCAGTGAGGAGCGGGAGCCAGGGGAGACCCAGTACTTC. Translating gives CASSEEREPGETQYF.

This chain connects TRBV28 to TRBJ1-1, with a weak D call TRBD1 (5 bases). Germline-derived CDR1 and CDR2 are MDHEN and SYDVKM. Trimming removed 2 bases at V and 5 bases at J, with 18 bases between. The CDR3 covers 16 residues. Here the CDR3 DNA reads TGTGCCAGCAGTTTACCGAGACAGTTAGGGAGGACTGAAGCTTTCTTT. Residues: CASSLPRQLGRTEAFF.

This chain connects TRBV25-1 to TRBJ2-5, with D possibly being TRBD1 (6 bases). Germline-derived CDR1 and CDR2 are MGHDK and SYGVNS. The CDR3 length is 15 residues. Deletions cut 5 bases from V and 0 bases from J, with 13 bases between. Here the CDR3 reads CASSPFQGNQETQYF. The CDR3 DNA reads TGTGCCAGCAGTCCCTTCCAGGGGAACCAAGAGACCCAGTACTTC.

The CDR3 sequence: CSVARDEQETQYF. The CDR3 nucleotides are TGCAGCGTCGCGAGGGACGAACAAGAGACCCAGTACTTC. The V gene is TRBV29-1, the J gene TRBJ2-5; the D gene could be TRBD1 or TRBD2 (5 bases each). This CDR3 is 13 amino acids long. Germline CDR1 and CDR2: SQVTM and ANQGSEA. V gave up 6 bases and J gave up 2 bases, with 13 bases separating them.

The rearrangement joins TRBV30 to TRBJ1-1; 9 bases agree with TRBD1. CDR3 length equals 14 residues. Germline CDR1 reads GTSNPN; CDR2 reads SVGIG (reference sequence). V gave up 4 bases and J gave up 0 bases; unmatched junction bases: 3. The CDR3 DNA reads TGTGCCTGGACGGGGACAGGGTTGAACACTGAAGCTTTCTTT. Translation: CAWTGTGLNTEAFF.

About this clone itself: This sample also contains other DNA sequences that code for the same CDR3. CDR3 in amino acids: CASSVAGLSNQPQHF. The CDR3 DNA reads TGTGCCAGCAGCGTTGCAGGGTTGAGCAATCAGCCCCAGCATTTT. The chain combines TRBV9 with TRBJ1-5; TRBD1 is a possible D gene (5 bases). Trimming removed 2 bases from V and 1 base from J, with 10 bases in between. The CDR3 spans 15 residues. The germline CDR1 and CDR2 sequences are SGDLS and YYNGEE.

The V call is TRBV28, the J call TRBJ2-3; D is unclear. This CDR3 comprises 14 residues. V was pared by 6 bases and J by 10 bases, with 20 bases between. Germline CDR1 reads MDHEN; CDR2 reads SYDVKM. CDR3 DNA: TGTGCCAGCAGCCAAGGGCGCCTCTATGATCCGCAGTATTTT. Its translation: CASSQGRLYDPQYF. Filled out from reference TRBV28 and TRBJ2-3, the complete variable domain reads DVKVTQSSRYLVKRTGEKVFLECVQDMDHENMFWYRQDPGLGLRLIYFSYDVKMKEKGDIPEGYSVSREKKERFSLILESASTNQTSMYLCASSQGRLYDPQYFGPGTRLTVL.

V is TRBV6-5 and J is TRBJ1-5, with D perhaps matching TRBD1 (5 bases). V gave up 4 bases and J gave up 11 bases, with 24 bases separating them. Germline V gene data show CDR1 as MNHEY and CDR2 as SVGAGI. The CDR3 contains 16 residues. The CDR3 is CASSSLGVAGLGAQHF. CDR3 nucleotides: TGTGCCAGCAGTTCCCTTGGGGTCGCGGGTCTGGGGGCCCAGCATTTT.

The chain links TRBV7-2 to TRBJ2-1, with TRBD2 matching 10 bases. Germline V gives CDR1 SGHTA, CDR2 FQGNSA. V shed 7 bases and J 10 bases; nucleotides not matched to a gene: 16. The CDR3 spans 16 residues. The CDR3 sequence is CASNTHSTQREGEQFF. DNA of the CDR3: TGTGCCAGCAACACACATTCTACTCAGCGGGAGGGGGAGCAGTTCTTC.

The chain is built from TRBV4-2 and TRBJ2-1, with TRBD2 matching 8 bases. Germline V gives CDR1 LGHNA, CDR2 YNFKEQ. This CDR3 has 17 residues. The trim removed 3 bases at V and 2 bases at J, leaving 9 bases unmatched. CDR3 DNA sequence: TGTGCCAGCAGCCACCCAGCGGGAGCAACCCCCTACAATGAGCAGTTCTTC. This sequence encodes CASSHPAGATPYNEQFF.

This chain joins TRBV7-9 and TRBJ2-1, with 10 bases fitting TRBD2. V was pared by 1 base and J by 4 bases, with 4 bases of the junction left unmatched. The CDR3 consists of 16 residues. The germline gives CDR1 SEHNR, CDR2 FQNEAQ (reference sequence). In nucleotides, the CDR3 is TGTGCCAGCAGCTTAGACCGGACTAGCGGATACAATGAGCAGTTCTTC. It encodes CASSLDRTSGYNEQFF.